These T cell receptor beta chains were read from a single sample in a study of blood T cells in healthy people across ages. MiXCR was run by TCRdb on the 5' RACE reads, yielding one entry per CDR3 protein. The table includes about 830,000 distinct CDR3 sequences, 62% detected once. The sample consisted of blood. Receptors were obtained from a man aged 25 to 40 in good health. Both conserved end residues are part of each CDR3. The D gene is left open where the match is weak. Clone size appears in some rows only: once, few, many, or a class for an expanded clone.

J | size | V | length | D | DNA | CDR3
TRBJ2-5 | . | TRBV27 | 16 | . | TGTGCCAGCAGTTTATCGGGTCAAGTGAGGGTAGAGACCCAGTACTTC | CASSLSGQVRVETQYF
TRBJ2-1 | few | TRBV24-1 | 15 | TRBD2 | TGTGCCACCGGCACGGGACTAGCGCGAGACAATGAGCAGTTCTTC | CATGTGLARDNEQFF
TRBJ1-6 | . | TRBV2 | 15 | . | TGTGCCAGCAGTGAATTGGGCAGTACAGGTTCACCCCTCCACTTT | CASSELGSTGSPLHF
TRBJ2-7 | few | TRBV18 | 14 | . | TGTGCCAGCTCACCACTTAGCGGAGCCTACGAGCAGTACTTC | CASSPLSGAYEQYF
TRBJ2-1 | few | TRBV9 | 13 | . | TGTGCCAGCAGCGTACTTTACTACAATGAGCAGTTCTTC | CASSVLYYNEQFF
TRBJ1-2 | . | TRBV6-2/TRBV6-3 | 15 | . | TGTGCCAGCAGGACGACCGATTGGGGAGTCTATGGCTACACCTTC | CASRTTDWGVYGYTF
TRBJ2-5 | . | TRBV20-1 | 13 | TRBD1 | TGCAGTGCTAATGACAGGGGCTGGGAGACCCAGTACTTC | CSANDRGWETQYF
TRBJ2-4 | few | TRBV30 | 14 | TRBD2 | TGTGCCTGGAACCGGGGGAGGGTTGGAAACATTCAGTACTTC | CAWNRGRVGNIQYF
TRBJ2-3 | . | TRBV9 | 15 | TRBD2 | TGTGCCAGCAGCGTAGAGACTAGCACGACAGATACGCAGTATTTT | CASSVETSTTDTQYF
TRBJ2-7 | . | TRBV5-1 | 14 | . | TGCGCCAGCAGCTTGTCGGGGCCCTCTTACGAGCAGTACTTC | CASSLSGPSYEQYF
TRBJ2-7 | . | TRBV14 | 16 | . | TGTGCCAGCAGCCAAGTTCAACAGCCCCTTTACAATGAGCAGTACTTC | CASSQVQQPLYNEQYF
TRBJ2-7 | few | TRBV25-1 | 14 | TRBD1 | TGTGCCAGCAGTGAAGGGACAGGGGCCTACGAGCAGTACTTC | CASSEGTGAYEQYF
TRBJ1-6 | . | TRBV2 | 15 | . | TGTGCCAGCACCCAACGAGGGGGGAGCAATTCACCCCTCCACTTT | CASTQRGGSNSPLHF
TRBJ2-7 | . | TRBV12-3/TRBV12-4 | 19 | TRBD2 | TGTGCCAGCAGTTCGAGTGTCTCCGGGACTAGCGTGAGCCCCTACGAGCAGTACTTC | CASSSSVSGTSVSPYEQYF
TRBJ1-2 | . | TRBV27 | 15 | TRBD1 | TGTGCCAGCAGTTTATCGTGGGGCAGGGGGCAAGGCTACACCTTC | CASSLSWGRGQGYTF
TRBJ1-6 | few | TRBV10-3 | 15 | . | TGTGCCATCGCCAAGGGGGACACCGCGGACTCACCCCTCCACTTT | CAIAKGDTADSPLHF
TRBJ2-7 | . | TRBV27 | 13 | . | TGTACCAGCAGTTTAGTAGAAAGGGGCGAGCAGTACTTC | CTSSLVERGEQYF
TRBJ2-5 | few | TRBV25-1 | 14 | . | TGTGCCAGCAGTGACCCCCGTCTAAGGGGGGAGCAGTACTTC | CASSDPRLRGEQYF
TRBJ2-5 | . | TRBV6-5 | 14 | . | TGTGCCAGCAGTTACAGGGGCCCTCAAGAGACCCAGTACTTC | CASSYRGPQETQYF
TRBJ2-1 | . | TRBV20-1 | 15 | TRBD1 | TGCAGTGTCGTACCGGGACAGGGGGCTAACAATGAGCAGTTCTTC | CSVVPGQGANNEQFF
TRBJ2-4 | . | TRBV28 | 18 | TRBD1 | TGTGCCAGCAGTTCATGGGGACAGGTCAAACTAGCCAAAAACATTCAGTACTTC | CASSSWGQVKLAKNIQYF
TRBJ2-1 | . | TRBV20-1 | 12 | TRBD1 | TGCAGTGCTAGGGGACAGAACAATGAGCAGTTCTTC | CSARGQNNEQFF
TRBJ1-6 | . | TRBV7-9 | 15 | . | TGTGCCAGCAGCTCACGACAGAGAACCAGTTCACCCCTCCACTTT | CASSSRQRTSSPLHF
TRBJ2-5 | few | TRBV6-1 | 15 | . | TGTGCCAGCAGTGAACCGGGACGGACAGAAGAGACCCAGTACTTC | CASSEPGRTEETQYF
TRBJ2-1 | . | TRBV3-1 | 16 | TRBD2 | TGTGCCAGCAGCCATGAACGACTAGCGGGGGGTAATGAGCAGTTCTTC | CASSHERLAGGNEQFF
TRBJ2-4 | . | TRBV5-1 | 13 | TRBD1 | TGCGCCAGCAGCATGAGACAGGGCAACATTCAGTACTTC | CASSMRQGNIQYF
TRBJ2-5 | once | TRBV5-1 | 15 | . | TGCGCCAGCAGCTATACAGACAATTTACAAGAGACCCAGTACTTC | CASSYTDNLQETQYF
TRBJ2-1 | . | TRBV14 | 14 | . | TGTGCCAGCAGCCTGGACAGAAGCTACAATGAGCAGTTCTTC | CASSLDRSYNEQFF
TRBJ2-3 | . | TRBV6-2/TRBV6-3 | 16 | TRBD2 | TGTGCCAGCAGAACACGAAAGCGGGGAGGCACAGATACGCAGTATTTT | CASRTRKRGGTDTQYF
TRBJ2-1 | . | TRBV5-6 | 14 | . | TGTGCCAGCAGCTGGGGAATGATCAATAATGAGCAGTTCTTC | CASSWGMINNEQFF
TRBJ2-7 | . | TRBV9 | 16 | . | TGTGCCAGCAGCACCGGGGGCGGGGGCCCCATCTACGAGCAGTACTTC | CASSTGGGGPIYEQYF
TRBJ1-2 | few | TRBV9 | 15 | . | TGTGCCAGCAGCGTAGAAGCGCATCCCAACTATGGCTACACCTTC | CASSVEAHPNYGYTF
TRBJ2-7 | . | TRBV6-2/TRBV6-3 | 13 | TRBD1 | TGTGCCAGCAGTCAACAGGGGATCGACGAGCAGTACTTC | CASSQQGIDEQYF
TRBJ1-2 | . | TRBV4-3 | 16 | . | TGCGCCAGCAGCCAAGAATCTGCGCAGGCGCTGTATGGCTACACCTTC | CASSQESAQALYGYTF
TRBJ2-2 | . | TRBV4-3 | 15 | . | TGCGCCAGCAGCCAAGACTTCGGGAGTACCGGGGAGCTGTTTTTT | CASSQDFGSTGELFF
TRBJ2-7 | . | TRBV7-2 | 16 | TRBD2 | TGTGCCAGCAGCTTAGTTAGCGGGGGGGCCTCCTACGAGCAGTACTTC | CASSLVSGGASYEQYF